The entry below gives a single T cell receptor beta chain sequence along with its context. Its matching antigen is unknown. The sample belongs to a study of blood T cells in healthy people across ages. General study points: Significant beta diversity loss was already apparent by age roughly 43, declining roughly linearly.

PCR was performed a second time for about 7 to 11 cycles using a sample-barcoded 5' primer and a J-beta primer mix. TCRdb fed the 5' RACE reads into MiXCR, producing one record per CDR3 protein. In the table there are over 950,000 distinct CDR3 sequences, more than 30% of which are singletons. V was clipped by 5 bases and J by 3 bases, with 11 bases between them. The CDR3 consists of 14 residues. Per germline, CDR1 MNHEY and CDR2 SVGEGT. The origin of this receptor is a man younger than 35 in good health. Sequenced sample: blood. V and J are TRBV6-2 or TRBV6-3 and TRBJ2-1; D may be TRBD2 (5 bases). The CDR3 DNA is TGTGCCAGCAGTCGCCCGGGGTTCTACAATGAGCAGTTCTTC. Translation gives CASSRPGFYNEQFF.